The clone carrying this TCR beta chain was counted many times. The antigen remains unidentified. CDR1 is LGHDT and CDR2 is YNNKEL in the germline V gene (reference sequence). V was clipped by 2 bases and J by 6 bases, with 8 bases between them. The CDR3 is 13 residues long. This record belongs to a study of spatial heterogeneity in lung cancer. General observations from the study: Intratumoral expanded alpha and beta TCR counts were found to track tumor mutation counts.

Regarding time point: sample taken at primary tumor resection. TCRdb ran MiXCR on the 5' RACE reads and lists one entry per CDR3 protein. The sample carries 25,000 to 30,000 distinct CDR3 sequences, approximately 7% recorded once. The specimen was lung tumor tissue, collected at surgery. The clonotype originates from a male donor with early-stage non-small cell lung cancer. The gene calls are TRBV3-1 and TRBJ1-5; D not certain. This CDR3 is CASSQSRGQPQHF. For the CDR3, the DNA is TGTGCCAGCAGCCAAAGTCGGGGTCAGCCCCAGCATTTT.